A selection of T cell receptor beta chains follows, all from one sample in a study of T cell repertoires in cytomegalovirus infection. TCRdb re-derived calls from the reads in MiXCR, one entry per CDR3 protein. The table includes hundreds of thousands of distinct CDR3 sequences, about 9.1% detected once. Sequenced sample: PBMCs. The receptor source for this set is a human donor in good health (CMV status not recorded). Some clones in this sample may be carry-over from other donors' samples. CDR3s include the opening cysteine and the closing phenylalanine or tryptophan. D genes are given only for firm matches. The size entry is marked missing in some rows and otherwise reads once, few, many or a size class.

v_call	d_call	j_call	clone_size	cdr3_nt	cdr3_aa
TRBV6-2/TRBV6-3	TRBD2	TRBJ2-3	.	TGTGCCAGCAGCTCTCCAGCGGGGGCCAGCACAGATACGCAGTATTTT	CASSSPAGASTDTQYF
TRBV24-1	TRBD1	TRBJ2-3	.	TGTGCCACCAGTTTCGACGGGACAGGGGCCTTCACAGATACGCAGTATTTT	CATSFDGTGAFTDTQYF
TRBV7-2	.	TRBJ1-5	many	TGTGCCAGCAGCTTAGCCCCGGAGCAGCCCCAGCATTTT	CASSLAPEQPQHF
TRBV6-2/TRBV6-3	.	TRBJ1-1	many	TGTGCCAGCAGATTCCCGGGACTGATGAACACTGAAGCTTTCTTT	CASRFPGLMNTEAFF
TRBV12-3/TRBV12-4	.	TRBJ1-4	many	TGTGCCAGCAGTTTCCCGGGTGCAACTAATGAAAAACTGTTTTTT	CASSFPGATNEKLFF
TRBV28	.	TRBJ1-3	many	TGTGCCAGCAGTCCAACTATGGGGATGCAATCTGGAAACACCATATATTTT	CASSPTMGMQSGNTIYF
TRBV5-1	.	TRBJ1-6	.	TGCGCCAGCACCCCTAAAAGCCTAACCAACTATAATTCACCCCTCCACTTT	CASTPKSLTNYNSPLHF
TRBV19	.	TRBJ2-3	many	TGTGCCAGTAGCTTCTCATACCGGGGCACAGATACGCAGTATTTT	CASSFSYRGTDTQYF
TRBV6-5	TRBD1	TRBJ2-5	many	TGTGCCAGCACCCCCTACCAGGACAGGGGAGGGGAGACCCAGTACTTC	CASTPYQDRGGETQYF
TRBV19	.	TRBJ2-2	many	TGTGCCAGTAGCTTAGACGCTGCCGGGGAGCTGTTTTTT	CASSLDAAGELFF
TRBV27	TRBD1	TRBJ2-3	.	TGTGCCAGCAGTACCCGACAGGGGTCTAGCACAGATACGCAGTATTTT	CASSTRQGSSTDTQYF
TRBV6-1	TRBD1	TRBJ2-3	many	TGTGCCAGCAGCCCGGTGAAGGGGGCAAGGACAGATACGCAGTATTTT	CASSPVKGARTDTQYF
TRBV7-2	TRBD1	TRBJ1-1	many	TGTGCCAGCAGCCGGGACAGGGAAAGGGCTTTCTTT	CASSRDRERAFF
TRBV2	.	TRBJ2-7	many	TGTGCCAGCATGGGCAGATACTCCTACGAGCAGTACTTC	CASMGRYSYEQYF
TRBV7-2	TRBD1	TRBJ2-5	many	TGTGCCACCAGGGACAGGGAAGAGACCCAGTACTTC	CATRDREETQYF
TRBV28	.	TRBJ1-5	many	TGTGCCAGCAGTCTATTATCAGGAGCCCTTAATCAGCCCCAGCATTTT	CASSLLSGALNQPQHF
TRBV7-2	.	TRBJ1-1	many	TGTGCCAGCAGCTTGGCGACGCCGAACACTGAAGCTTTCTTT	CASSLATPNTEAFF
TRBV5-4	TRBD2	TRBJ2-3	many	TGTGCCAGCAGCTTGGCCAGCGGGGGTCTCACAGATACGCAGTATTTT	CASSLASGGLTDTQYF
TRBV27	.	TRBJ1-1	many	TGTGCCAGCAGGATATTGGCGGTGGTGCACACTGAAGCTTTCTTT	CASRILAVVHTEAFF
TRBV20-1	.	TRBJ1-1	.	TGCAGTGCTCAGGTTCTGAACACTGAAGCTTTCTTT	CSAQVLNTEAFF
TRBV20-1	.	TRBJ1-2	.	TGCAGTGCTAGTGGGGGCCGCTCAAACTATGGCTACACCTTC	CSASGGRSNYGYTF
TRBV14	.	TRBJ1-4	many	TGTGCCAGCAGCCAATCGAGTAGTCTGCACCTGTTTTTT	CASSQSSSLHLFF
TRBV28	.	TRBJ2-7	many	TGTGCCAGCAGTTTAGAACTCGACCCACCCCTAACCTACGAGCAGTACTTC	CASSLELDPPLTYEQYF
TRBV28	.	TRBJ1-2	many	TGTGCCAGCAGTTTGGCTCAGCCCTATGGCTACACCTTC	CASSLAQPYGYTF
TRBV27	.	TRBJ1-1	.	TGTGCCAGCAATTTATCCCGATGGGGGGGCACTGAAGCTTTCTTT	CASNLSRWGGTEAFF
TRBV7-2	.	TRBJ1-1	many	TGTGCCAGCAGCTTAGCTTTTCGTTGGGGCTCTGAAGCTTTCTTT	CASSLAFRWGSEAFF
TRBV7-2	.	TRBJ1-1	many	TGTGCCAGCAGCTTTGACGGGGGGTGGACAGCTTTCTTT	CASSFDGGWTAFF
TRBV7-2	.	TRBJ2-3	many	TGTGCCAGCAGCTACCGGGGATACACAGATACGCAGTATTTT	CASSYRGYTDTQYF
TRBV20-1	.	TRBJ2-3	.	TGCAGTGCTAGACTCAGCATGCAGTATTTT	CSARLSMQYF
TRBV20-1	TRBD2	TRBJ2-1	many	TGCAGTGCTAGAGATTGGGTGCGGGGGGGCCCAGATGAGCAGTTCTTC	CSARDWVRGGPDEQFF
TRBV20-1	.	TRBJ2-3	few	TGCAGTGCTAGAGACTTCCACCGCACAGATACGCAGTATTTT	CSARDFHRTDTQYF
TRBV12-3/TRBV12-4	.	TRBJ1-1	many	TGTGCCAGCAGTTCAGGACTTATTGGCACTGAAGCTTTCTTT	CASSSGLIGTEAFF
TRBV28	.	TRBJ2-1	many	TGTGCCACCGAGGGGGACAATGACAGCTCCTACAATGAGCAGTTCTTC	CATEGDNDSSYNEQFF
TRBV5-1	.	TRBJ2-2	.	TGCGCCAGCAGCTTGGAACAGAGATACACCGGGGAGCTGTTTTTT	CASSLEQRYTGELFF
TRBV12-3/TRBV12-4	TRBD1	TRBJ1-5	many	TGTGCCAGCAGCTGGGGACAGGTAAATCAGCCCCAGCATTTT	CASSWGQVNQPQHF
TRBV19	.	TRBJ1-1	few	TGTGCCAGTAGTATATCGATCGGCAGGTTGAACACTGAAGCTTTCTTT	CASSISIGRLNTEAFF
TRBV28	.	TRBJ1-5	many	TGTGCCAGCACTCAGGGCCGGTATCAGCCCCAGCATTTT	CASTQGRYQPQHF
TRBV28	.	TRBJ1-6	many	TGTGCCAGCAGTTTAAATAATCCCTCCGGGAAGTCACCCCTCCACTTT	CASSLNNPSGKSPLHF
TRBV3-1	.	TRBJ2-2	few	TGTGCCAGCAGCCATTTCGACAGGACCGGGGAGCTGTTTTTT	CASSHFDRTGELFF
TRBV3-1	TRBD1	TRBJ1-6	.	TGTGCCAGCAGCACCGGGGACAGGGATAAACCTCCCCTCCACTTT	CASSTGDRDKPPLHF
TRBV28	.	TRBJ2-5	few	TGTGCCAGCAGTTTAGCAGTATGGGGGACCCAGTACTTC	CASSLAVWGTQYF
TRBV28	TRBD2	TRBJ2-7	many	TGTGCCAGCAGTTTCGGGACTAGAGTGTACGAGCAGTACTTC	CASSFGTRVYEQYF
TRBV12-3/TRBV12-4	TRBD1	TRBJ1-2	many	TGTGCCAGCAAATTTGGACAGGGGAACGGCTACACCTTC	CASKFGQGNGYTF
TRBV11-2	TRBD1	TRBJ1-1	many	TGTGCCAGCAGCTGGTGGGCCTCGGGACAGGGGGCGGTTGGCACTGAAGCTTTCTTT	CASSWWASGQGAVGTEAFF
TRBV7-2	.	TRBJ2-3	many	TGTGCCAGCAGCTTATTGGGACTTGAAGATACGCAGTATTTT	CASSLLGLEDTQYF
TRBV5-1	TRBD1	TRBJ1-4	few	TGCGCCACCTCCAAGGGGGCGGGTAATGAAAAACTGTTTTTT	CATSKGAGNEKLFF
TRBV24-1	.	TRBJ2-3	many	TGTGCCACCAGTTCTCCTGCAGGTGGGGGAACAGATACGCAGTATTTT	CATSSPAGGGTDTQYF
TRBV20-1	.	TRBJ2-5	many	TGCAGTGCTAGAGACTTTGAATCGGCGCAAGAGACCCAGTACTTC	CSARDFESAQETQYF
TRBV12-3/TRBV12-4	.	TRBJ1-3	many	TGTGCCAGCAGTTCCCGGGGGGTTGGCGGAAACACCATATATTTT	CASSSRGVGGNTIYF